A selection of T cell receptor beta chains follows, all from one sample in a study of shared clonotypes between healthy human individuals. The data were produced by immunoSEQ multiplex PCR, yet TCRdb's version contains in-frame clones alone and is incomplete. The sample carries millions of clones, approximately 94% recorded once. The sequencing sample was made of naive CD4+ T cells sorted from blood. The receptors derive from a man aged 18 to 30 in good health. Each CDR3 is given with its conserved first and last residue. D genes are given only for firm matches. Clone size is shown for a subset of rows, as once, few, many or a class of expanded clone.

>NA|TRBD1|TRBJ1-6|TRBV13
CASSSIRWTGNSPLHF
TGTGCCAGCAGCTCCATCCGATGGACAGGGAATTCACCCCTCCACTTT
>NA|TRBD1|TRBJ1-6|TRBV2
CASSETGGQIVNSPLHF
TGTGCCAGCAGTGAAACGGGGGGACAGATTGTTAATTCACCCCTCCACTTT
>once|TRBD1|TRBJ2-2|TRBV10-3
CAIRWTGETGELFF
TGTGCCATCAGATGGACAGGGGAAACCGGGGAGCTGTTTTTT
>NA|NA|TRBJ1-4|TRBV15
CATSSDQGWGEKLFF
TGTGCCACCAGCTCCGACCAAGGTTGGGGTGAAAAACTGTTTTTT
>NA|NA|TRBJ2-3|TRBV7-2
CASSLVGSGSTDTQYF
TGTGCCAGCAGCTTAGTGGGAAGCGGGAGCACAGATACGCAGTATTTT
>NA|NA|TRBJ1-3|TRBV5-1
CASSFPGNTIYF
TGCGCCAGCAGCTTTCCAGGAAACACCATATATTTT
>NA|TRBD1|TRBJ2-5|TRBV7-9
CASSPYRGLETQYF
TGTGCCAGCAGCCCCTACAGGGGGCTGGAGACCCAGTACTTC
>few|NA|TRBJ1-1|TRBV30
CAWSNVNTEAFF
TGTGCCTGGAGTAACGTCAACACTGAAGCTTTCTTT
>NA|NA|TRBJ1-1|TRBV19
CASSIGLTVNTEAFF
TGTGCCAGTAGTATTGGTTTAACGGTGAACACTGAAGCTTTCTTT
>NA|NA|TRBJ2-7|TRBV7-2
CASSDTSYEQYF
TGTGCCAGCAGCGATACAAGCTACGAGCAGTACTTC
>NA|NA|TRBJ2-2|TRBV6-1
CASSVGPGAGELFF
TGTGCCAGCAGTGTCGGCCCTGGGGCGGGGGAGCTGTTTTTT
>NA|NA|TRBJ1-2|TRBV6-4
CASSVGVRYGYTF
TGTGCCAGCAGTGTCGGGGTACGGTATGGCTACACCTTC
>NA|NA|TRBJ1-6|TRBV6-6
CAGSFDGYNSPLHF
TGTGCCGGGTCTTTTGACGGATATAATTCACCCCTCCACTTT
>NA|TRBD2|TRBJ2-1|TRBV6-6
CASRGLTSGSYNEQFF
TGTGCCAGCAGGGGATTGACTAGCGGGAGTTACAATGAGCAGTTCTTC
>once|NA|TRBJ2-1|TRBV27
CASKKGNEQFF
TGTGCCAGCAAGAAGGGGAATGAGCAGTTCTTC
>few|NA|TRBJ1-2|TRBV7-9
CASSHERGYTF
TGTGCCAGCAGCCACGAAAGAGGCTACACCTTC
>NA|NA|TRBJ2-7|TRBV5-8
CASSLVGDSYEQYF
TGTGCCAGCAGCTTGGTGGGGGATTCCTACGAGCAGTACTTC
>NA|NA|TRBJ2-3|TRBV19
CASSIVLGSDTQYF
TGTGCCAGTAGTATAGTTTTGGGTTCAGATACGCAGTATTTT
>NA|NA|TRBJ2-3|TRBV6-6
CASSTGLRADTQYF
TGTGCCAGCAGTACAGGGTTAAGAGCAGATACGCAGTATTTT
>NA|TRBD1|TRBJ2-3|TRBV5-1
CASSTGQVTDTQYF
TGCGCCAGCAGCACCGGACAGGTCACAGATACGCAGTATTTT
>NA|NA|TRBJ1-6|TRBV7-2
CASSLVTGSSYNSPLHF
TGTGCCAGCAGCTTAGTTACAGGAAGCTCCTATAATTCACCCCTCCACTTT
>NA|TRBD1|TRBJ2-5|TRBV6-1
CASHRQGVLQETQYF
TGTGCCAGCCACCGACAGGGTGTACTCCAAGAGACCCAGTACTTC
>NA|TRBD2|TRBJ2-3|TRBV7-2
CASSLGVAGNTQYF
TGTGCCAGCAGCTTAGGGGTAGCGGGGAACACGCAGTATTTT
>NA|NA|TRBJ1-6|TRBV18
CASSLNWVEGSPLHF
TGTGCCAGCTCACTTAACTGGGTAGAAGGATCACCCCTCCACTTT